The 9 T cell receptor beta chains in this list originate from one sample, sequenced in a study of T cells after yellow fever vaccination. TCRdb redid the calling of the 5' RACE reads with MiXCR, one entry per CDR3 protein. Among about 140,000 distinct CDR3 sequences listed, 7.7% were seen once. The input for sequencing was CD4+ T cells sorted from PBMCs, taken 5 days after the yellow fever booster vaccination. The source of these receptors is a man under 40 who received the YFV17D yellow fever vaccine.

As regards this clonotype: A much larger clone lies one base from this, so it may be a read error. The genes are TRBV29-1 and TRBJ2-3; 7 bases fit TRBD2. Germline CDR1 reads SQVTM; CDR2 reads ANQGSEA. V lost 6 bases and J lost 6; bases outside the gene matches: 9. The CDR3 contains 13 residues. The CDR3 sequence: CSVRGLVTDTQYF. Written as DNA, the CDR3 is TGCAGCGTGAGAGGACTAGTCACCGATACGCAGTATTTT.

This clonotype has at least ten counts. The genes are TRBV20-1 and TRBJ1-5; possible D gene TRBD1, 5 bases. Trimming pared 6 bases from V and 9 bases from J, leaving 15 bases between. This CDR3 has 12 residues. Germline loops: CDR1 DFQATT, CDR2 SNEGSKA (reference sequence). In DNA, the CDR3 is TGCAGTGCCCGGGACGGTCAGGGGCCCCAGCATTTT. Amino acid sequence: CSARDGQGPQHF.

Remarks on this clonotype: A single base separates this from a much larger clone, so it may be a read error. The chain uses TRBV6-2 or TRBV6-3 and TRBJ2-7, with 9 bases that match TRBD1. The CDR3 is 14 residues long. The germline V gene has CDR1 MNHEY and CDR2 SVGEGT. The junction had 6 bases not matched to a gene; V was cut back by 6 bases and J by 3 bases. The CDR3 nucleotides read TGTGCCAGCAGACGGACAGGGGTTGGCTACGAGCAGTACTTC. Translation: CASRRTGVGYEQYF.

The chain is built from TRBV11-2 and TRBJ2-5; either TRBD1 or TRBD2 may fit D (6 bases each). Trimming shortened V by 4 bases and J by 7 bases, and 19 bases separated the two germline ends. Germline V gene data show CDR1 as SGHAT and CDR2 as FQNNGV. This CDR3 contains 15 residues. In DNA, the CDR3 is TGTGCCAGCAGCTCCGCGGGACAAGCTTTCGTGACCCAGTACTTC. Its protein product is CASSSAGQAFVTQYF. The whole variable domain, filled in from reference TRBV11-2 and TRBJ2-5, reads EAGVAQSPRYKIIEKRQSVAFWCNPISGHATLYWYQQILGQGPKLLIQFQNNGVVDDSQLPKDRFSAERLKGVDSTLKIQPAKLEDSAVYLCASSSAGQAFVTQYFGPGTRLLVL.

The V gene is TRBV7-2, the J gene TRBJ2-2; 7 nucleotides match TRBD1. The CDR3 runs 14 residues. V lost 6 bases, J lost 6 bases, and 7 bases stayed unmatched. Looked up from germline, CDR1 is SGHTA and CDR2 is FQGNSA. This chain's CDR3 is CASRIGQDSGELFF. For the CDR3, the DNA is TGTGCCAGCAGGATAGGACAGGACTCCGGGGAGCTGTTTTTT.

This clonotype showed up many times. V usage is TRBV20-1 and J usage is TRBJ2-3, with TRBD1 identical over 7 bases. The CDR3 is 13 residues long. Germline-derived CDR1 and CDR2 are DFQATT and SNEGSKA (reference sequence). With 5 bases clipped from V and 4 bases from J, the junction kept 6 bases outside the gene matches. CDR3 nucleotide sequence: TGCAGTGCTTCAGGGGGATTGGCAGATACGCAGTATTTT. Its protein is CSASGGLADTQYF.

About this clonotype itself: The CDR3 carries no conserved terminal phenylalanine or tryptophan, so it likely arises from a read error. The rearrangement joins TRBV12-3 or TRBV12-4 to TRBJ2-1; tentatively, D is TRBD1 (6 bases). The CDR3 is 16 amino acids. Trimming took off 6 bases at V and 0 bases at J, with 15 bases between the two ends. DNA of the CDR3: TGTGCCAGCAGGGGCGTCAGGGGTGGCTCCTACAATGAGCAGTTCTTA. The encoded protein is CASRGVRGGSYNEQFL.

The chain joins TRBV7-2 to TRBJ2-5, with D hard to call. V was trimmed by 5 bases and J by 0 bases, leaving 22 bases between them. Germline assignment: CDR1 SGHTA and CDR2 FQGNSA. This CDR3 region has 18 residues. CDR3 nucleotide sequence: TGTGCCAGCAGCCACAAAAAGGAAGTCCCCCGGTACCAAGAGACCCAGTACTTC. This codes for CASSHKKEVPRYQETQYF.

This clonotype was counted many times. The chain's CDR3 is CSARVGGGPAEQFF. CDR3 coding DNA: TGCAGTGCTAGAGTTGGGGGAGGGCCTGCGGAGCAGTTCTTC. V usage is TRBV20-1 and J usage is TRBJ2-1, with TRBD2 matching over 7 bases. Germline CDR1 and CDR2: DFQATT and SNEGSKA (reference sequence). J lost 10 bases, V lost 1 base, and 10 bases had no gene match. The CDR3 contains 14 residues.